A selection of T cell receptor beta chains follows, all from one sample in a study of CD8+ T cells in alopecia areata. This table comes from immunoSEQ multiplex PCR, and its TCRdb copy is limited to in-frame clones, with some not included. The sample includes about 130,000 clones, about 57% seen only once; the top ten take 4.5%. This sample comprised CD4+ T cells sorted from blood, obtained at week 0. The source of these receptors is a human donor with alopecia areata. The CDR3 runs from the conserved cysteine through the conserved F or W. D genes are given only for firm matches. Not every row has a clone size; where given, it reads once, few, many or a size class.

d_call j_call v_call clone_size cdr3_aa cdr3_nt
- TRBJ1-2 TRBV4-1 few CASSLSRDNAGYGYTF TGCGCCAGCAGCCTATCCCGGGACAATGCAGGCTATGGCTACACCTTC
- TRBJ2-5 TRBV6-6 - CASSYPGREETQYF TGTGCCAGCAGTTATCCTGGACGGGAAGAGACCCAGTACTTC
- TRBJ1-2 TRBV29-1 few CSVEFAGHYGYTF TGCAGCGTTGAATTTGCGGGGCACTATGGCTACACCTTC
- TRBJ2-3 TRBV27 - CASSPNPGGTDTQYF TGTGCCAGCAGTCCAAATCCAGGGGGGACAGATACGCAGTATTTT
- TRBJ1-1 TRBV19 few CASSTGSHTEAFF TGTGCCAGTAGTACGGGTAGCCACACTGAAGCTTTCTTT
- TRBJ1-1 TRBV4-3 - CASSQDLGVNTEAFF TGCGCCAGCAGCCAAGATTTGGGGGTGAACACTGAAGCTTTCTTT
TRBD1 TRBJ2-5 TRBV5-6 - CASSPRRGPFETQYF TGTGCCAGCAGCCCCCGCAGGGGGCCGTTCGAGACCCAGTACTTC
- TRBJ1-4 TRBV4-3 - CASSQDLGQINEKLFF TGCGCCAGCAGCCAAGATCTCGGACAGATTAATGAAAAACTGTTTTTT
- TRBJ2-5 TRBV5-1 few CASSLVLTGSQETQYF TGCGCCAGCAGCTTGGTTCTGACAGGATCCCAAGAGACCCAGTACTTC
- TRBJ2-3 TRBV18 - CASSPVSTLAPDTQYF TGTGCCAGCTCACCAGTATCGACGCTAGCTCCAGATACGCAGTATTTT
- TRBJ2-2 TRBV10-3 - CAITPPEEDTGELFF TGTGCCATCACCCCGCCCGAGGAGGATACCGGGGAGCTGTTTTTT
- TRBJ2-5 TRBV27 - CASRKTSQETQYF TGTGCCAGCAGAAAGACTAGCCAAGAGACCCAGTACTTC
- TRBJ1-1 TRBV10-3 few CAISESVKGGNTEAFF TGTGCCATCAGTGAGTCGGTAAAGGGTGGGAACACTGAAGCTTTCTTT
TRBD2 TRBJ2-5 TRBV7-3 - CASSRGLAGGPRQETQYF TGTGCCAGCAGCCGGGGACTAGCGGGAGGGCCTCGGCAAGAGACCCAGTACTTC
- TRBJ1-5 TRBV4-1 few CASSVQEDQPQHF TGCGCCAGCAGCGTACAGGAGGATCAGCCCCAGCATTTT
TRBD2 TRBJ2-1 TRBV30 - CAWSVYGTSGGKTHNEQFF TGTGCCTGGAGTGTATACGGGACTAGCGGGGGGAAAACGCACAATGAGCAGTTCTTC
- TRBJ1-5 TRBV21-1 - CASSKQDSKGQPQHF TGTGCCAGCAGCAAACAGGACAGTAAGGGGCAGCCCCAGCATTTT
- TRBJ2-7 TRBV2 few CASSEAGVRGFNEQYF TGTGCCAGCAGTGAAGCGGGGGTGAGGGGCTTTAACGAGCAGTACTTC
- TRBJ2-3 TRBV5-6 - CASSSVFMRTDTQYF TGTGCCAGCAGCTCCGTTTTCATGCGGACAGATACGCAGTATTTT
- TRBJ2-3 TRBV7-2 once CASSLEGPRDTQYF TGTGCCAGCAGCTTAGAGGGGCCAAGAGATACGCAGTATTTT
- TRBJ2-5 TRBV29-1 - CSVVGTGIETQYF TGCAGCGTTGTGGGTACAGGGATCGAGACCCAGTACTTC
- TRBJ1-2 TRBV4-2 - CASSQADSYGYTF TGTGCCAGCAGCCAAGCAGATTCCTATGGCTACACCTTC
- TRBJ1-5 TRBV15 - CATSRALGREAPNQPQHF TGTGCCACCAGCAGGGCTTTGGGCAGGGAAGCCCCGAATCAGCCCCAGCATTTT
- TRBJ2-1 TRBV10-3 few CAIVQYYNEQFF TGTGCCATCGTACAGTACTACAATGAGCAGTTCTTC
TRBD2 TRBJ2-1 TRBV19 - CASTSNLAGGQEQFF TGTGCCAGTACCTCGAACCTAGCGGGAGGGCAAGAGCAGTTCTTC
- TRBJ1-1 TRBV7-9 few CASSQRGKTEAFF TGTGCCAGCAGCCAACGGGGGAAGACTGAAGCTTTCTTT
TRBD2 TRBJ2-7 TRBV14 - CASSLLGGGDSLYF TGTGCCAGCAGCCTGTTAGGCGGGGGGGATTCTCTGTACTTC
- TRBJ1-2 TRBV5-1 - CASSYESGYTF TGCGCCAGCAGTTACGAATCTGGCTACACCTTC
- TRBJ1-6 TRBV5-6 - CASSPRDGGNSPLHF TGTGCCAGCAGCCCACGGGACGGTGGTAATTCACCCCTCCACTTT
- TRBJ2-3 TRBV7-2 few CASRRTDTQYF TGTGCCAGTCGGCGCACAGATACGCAGTATTTT
- TRBJ1-1 TRBV15 - CATSKRKVNTEAFF TGTGCCACCAGCAAACGAAAGGTTAACACTGAAGCTTTCTTT
TRBD1 TRBJ2-2 TRBV5-1 - CASSLLGTGAPGELFF TGCGCCAGCAGCTTGCTCGGGACAGGGGCCCCCGGGGAGCTGTTTTTT
TRBD1 TRBJ1-2 TRBV27 - CASSLYGTGGRDGYTF TGTGCCAGCAGTTTATACGGGACAGGGGGCCGAGACGGCTACACCTTC
TRBD2 TRBJ2-5 TRBV4-1 - CASSLAGGIQETQYF TGCGCCAGCAGCCTGGCGGGGGGAATACAAGAGACCCAGTACTTC
TRBD2 TRBJ2-5 TRBV5-4 - CASKREGGPYETQYF TGTGCCAGCAAACGGGAGGGGGGCCCTTATGAGACCCAGTACTTC